This TCR beta chain was observed in a study of cytomegalovirus exposure and HLA in healthy donors. PCR employed 60 Vbeta and 13 Jbeta primers. Assay used: immunoSEQ multiplex PCR; TCRdb lists only in-frame clones, some missing. The sample has roughly 150,000 clones; 80% to 90% are singletons. CDR3 length equals 16 residues. The V and J ends lost 4 bases and 0 bases respectively, with 14 bases between them. CDR1 SGHRS and CDR2 YFSETQ come from the germline V gene. Note on this clone: Its antigen is not known. Different DNA sequences within this sample yield the same CDR3.

General study findings and limits: Fewer N-insertions (relative to the approximately 700-donor mean) were reportedly seen in an Asian-associated ancestry cluster in a later analysis. One variant, a missense change in DCLRE1C, was linked in a later analysis to TCR beta V- and J-gene trimming.

This sequence was found in a woman aged 40 to 49 in good health and CMV-seropositive. Material: PBMCs. The chain joins TRBV5-1 to TRBJ1-3; D is perhaps TRBD1 (6 bases). The CDR3 DNA reads TGCGCCAGCAGCCCGACAGGCCCAAGCTCTGGAAACACCATATATTTT. Translating it yields CASSPTGPSSGNTIYF. Together with reference TRBV5-1 and TRBJ1-3, the CDR3 gives the full variable domain: KAGVTQTPRYLIKTRGQQVTLSCSPISGHRSVSWYQQTPGQGLQFLFEYFSETQRNKGNFPGRFSGRQFSNSRSEMNVSTLELGDSALYLCASSPTGPSSGNTIYFGEGSWLTVV.